This TCR beta chain was found in a study of tumor-infiltrating lymphocytes in oesophageal squamous cell carcinoma. MiXCR, applied by TCRdb to the PCR reads, yields one record per CDR3 protein. The sample includes thousands of distinct CDR3 sequences, about 14% of them seen just once. The CDR3 contains 16 residues when both ends are counted. Germline V gene lookup returns CDR1 SEHNR and CDR2 FQNEAQ (reference sequence). With regard to this clonotype: Likely a read error: the CDR3 ends without its conserved phenylalanine or tryptophan. The DNA is omitted, as the CDR3 cannot be located on it reliably, and the CDR3 follows TCRdb's listing.

What was sequenced was esophageal tumor tissue. The receptor's source is a male donor with esophageal squamous cell carcinoma. The J gene is TRBJ2-7, the V gene TRBV7-9. CDR3 amino acids: CASSLSGANYGYTFGS.